A selection of T cell receptor beta chains follows, all from one sample in a study of patients and donors after allogeneic stem cell transplantation. TCRdb passed the RT-PCR reads through MiXCR, listing each CDR3 protein once. The repertoire holds over a thousand distinct CDR3 sequences, with 4.5% to 7% as singletons. The sample was blood, either unsorted or a sorted T cell fraction (not recorded which). The receptors here all came from a human donor who was either an allogeneic HSCT recipient or a stem cell or donor lymphocyte infusion donor (not recorded which). It is not recorded whose cells these are; they may come from a transplant donor. CDR3s leave out the opening cysteine and the closing phenylalanine or tryptophan. A D gene is named only where the DNA matches it firmly.

>TRBV11-1|TRBD1|TRBJ2-1
ASSFRQGAEQF
>TRBV7-2|NA|TRBJ2-3
ASSFAPRREDTQY
>TRBV20-1|TRBD1|TRBJ1-5
SARDWDRGGNQPQH
>TRBV29-1|TRBD1|TRBJ2-7
SVVSTGGSYEQY
>TRBV4-3|NA|TRBJ2-4
ASSQGTIGDIQY
>TRBV12-3/TRBV12-4|NA|TRBJ2-7
ASSSTREQY
>TRBV5-1|NA|TRBJ2-7
ASSLVKGARSYEQY
>TRBV27|TRBD2|TRBJ2-5
ASSPLTSGSSETQY
>TRBV28|TRBD2|TRBJ2-4
ASHKAGVAIQY
>TRBV19|TRBD2|TRBJ2-3
ASSILGTSSVTQY
>TRBV5-1|NA|TRBJ2-2
ASRTGGGELF
>TRBV5-1|NA|TRBJ2-3
ASSLGLDTDTQY
>TRBV5-6|NA|TRBJ1-1
ASGSVGGTEAF
>TRBV7-9|NA|TRBJ1-1
ASSLQGIPEAF
>TRBV29-1|TRBD2|TRBJ2-5
SVEAGGQETQY
>TRBV12-3/TRBV12-4|NA|TRBJ2-4
ASSLGVAKNIQY
>TRBV7-2|NA|TRBJ1-1
ASSLTVRMAF